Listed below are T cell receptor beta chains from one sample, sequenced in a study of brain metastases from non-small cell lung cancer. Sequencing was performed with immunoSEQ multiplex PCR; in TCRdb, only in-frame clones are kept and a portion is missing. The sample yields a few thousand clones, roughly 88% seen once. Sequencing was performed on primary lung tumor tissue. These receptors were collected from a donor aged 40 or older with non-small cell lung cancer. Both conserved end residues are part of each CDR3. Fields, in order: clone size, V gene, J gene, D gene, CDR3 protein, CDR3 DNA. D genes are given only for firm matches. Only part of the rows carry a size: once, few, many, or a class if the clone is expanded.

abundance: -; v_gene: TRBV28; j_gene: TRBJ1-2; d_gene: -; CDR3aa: CASSPSIGVGYGYTF; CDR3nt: TGTGCCAGCAGTCCCTCAATAGGGGTAGGCTATGGCTACACCTTC
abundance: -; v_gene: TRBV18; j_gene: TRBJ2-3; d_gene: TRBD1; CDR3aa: CASSTGTGVVQDTQYF; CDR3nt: TGTGCCAGCTCAACAGGGACAGGGGTGGTTCAAGATACGCAGTATTTT
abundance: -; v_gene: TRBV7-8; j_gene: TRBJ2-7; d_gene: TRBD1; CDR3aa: CASSSGTVREQYF; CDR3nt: TGTGCCAGCAGCTCAGGGACAGTGAGAGAGCAGTACTTC
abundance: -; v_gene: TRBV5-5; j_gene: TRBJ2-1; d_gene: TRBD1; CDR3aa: CASSLVATGGDYNEQFF; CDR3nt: TGTGCCAGCAGCTTGGTCGCGACAGGGGGAGATTACAATGAGCAGTTCTTC
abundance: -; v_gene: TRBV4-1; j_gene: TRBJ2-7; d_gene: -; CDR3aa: CASSQAGDYYEQYF; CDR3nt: TGCGCCAGCAGCCAAGCGGGGGATTACTACGAGCAGTACTTC
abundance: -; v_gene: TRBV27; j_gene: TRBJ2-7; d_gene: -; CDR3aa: CASSLFATNPYEQYF; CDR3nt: TGTGCCAGCAGTTTATTCGCAACCAACCCCTACGAGCAGTACTTC
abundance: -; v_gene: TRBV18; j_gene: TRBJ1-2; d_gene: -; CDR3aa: CASFRRESGWSYTF; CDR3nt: TGTGCCAGCTTCCGAAGGGAGTCTGGTTGGAGCTACACCTTC
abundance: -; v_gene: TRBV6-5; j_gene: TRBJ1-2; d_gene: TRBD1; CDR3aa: CASSYAAGGVGYGYTF; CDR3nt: TGTGCCAGCAGTTACGCGGCAGGGGGCGTGGGATATGGCTACACCTTC
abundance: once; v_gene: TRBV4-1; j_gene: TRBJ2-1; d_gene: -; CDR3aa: CASSQTGDEQFF; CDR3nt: TGCGCCAGCAGCCAGACCGGAGATGAGCAGTTCTTC
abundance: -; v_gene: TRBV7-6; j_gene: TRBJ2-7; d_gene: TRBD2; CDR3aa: CASSLGASGSAHSYEQYF; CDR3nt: TGTGCCAGCAGCTTAGGGGCTAGCGGGAGTGCCCACTCCTACGAGCAGTACTTC
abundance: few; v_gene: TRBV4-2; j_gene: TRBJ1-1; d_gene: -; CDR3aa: CASSQGASNTEAFF; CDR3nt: TGTGCCAGCAGCCAAGGCGCTTCGAACACTGAAGCTTTTTTT
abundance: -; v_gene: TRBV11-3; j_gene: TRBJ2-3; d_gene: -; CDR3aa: CASSSYSSTDTQYF; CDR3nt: TGTGCCAGCAGCTCATACTCCTCTACAGATACGCAGTATTTT
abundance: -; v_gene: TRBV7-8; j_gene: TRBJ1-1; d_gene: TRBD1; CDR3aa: CASSLRQGAVVSYTEAFF; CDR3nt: TGTGCCAGCAGCCTGAGACAGGGGGCGGTTGTATCGTACACTGAAGCTTTCTTT
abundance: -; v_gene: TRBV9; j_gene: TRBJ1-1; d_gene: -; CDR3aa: CASSAFNRERIF; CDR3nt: TGTGCCAGCAGCGCATTTAACAGGGAGAGGATCTTT
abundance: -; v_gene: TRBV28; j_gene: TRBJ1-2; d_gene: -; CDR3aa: CVSSFGLDYRQGSRGYTF; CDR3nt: TGTGTCAGCAGTTTTGGGTTAGACTATAGGCAGGGGTCGCGCGGCTACACCTTC
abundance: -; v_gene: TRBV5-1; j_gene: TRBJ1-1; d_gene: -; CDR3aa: CASSLDMNTEAFF; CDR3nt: TGCGCTAGCAGCTTGGACATGAACACTGAAGCTTTCTTT
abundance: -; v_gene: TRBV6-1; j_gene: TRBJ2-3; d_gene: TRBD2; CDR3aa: CASSEAPSGVCQYF; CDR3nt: TGTGCCAGCAGTGAAGCGCCTAGCGGGGTGTGTCAGTATTTT
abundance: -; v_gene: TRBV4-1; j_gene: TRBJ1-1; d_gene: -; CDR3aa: CASSQDVAAFPHEAFF; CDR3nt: TGCGCCAGCAGCCAAGATGTGGCAGCGTTCCCACATGAAGCTTTCTTT